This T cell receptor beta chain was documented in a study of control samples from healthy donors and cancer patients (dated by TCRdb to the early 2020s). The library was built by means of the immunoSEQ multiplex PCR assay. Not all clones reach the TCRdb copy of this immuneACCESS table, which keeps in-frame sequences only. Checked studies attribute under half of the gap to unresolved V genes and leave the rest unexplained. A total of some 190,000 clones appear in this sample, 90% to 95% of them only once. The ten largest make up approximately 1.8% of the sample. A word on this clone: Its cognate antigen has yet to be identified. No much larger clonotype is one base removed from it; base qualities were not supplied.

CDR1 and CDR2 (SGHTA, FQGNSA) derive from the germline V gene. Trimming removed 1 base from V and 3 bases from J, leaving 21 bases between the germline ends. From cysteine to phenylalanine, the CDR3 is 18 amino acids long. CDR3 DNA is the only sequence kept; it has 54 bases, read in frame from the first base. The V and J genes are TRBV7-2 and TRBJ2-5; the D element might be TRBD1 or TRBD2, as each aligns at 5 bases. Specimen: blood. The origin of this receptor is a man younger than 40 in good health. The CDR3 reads CASSLDSERDPKEETQYF. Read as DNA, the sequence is TGTGCCAGCAGCTTAGACTCGGAACGGGACCCGAAGGAAGAGACCCAGTACTTC.